This is a list of T cell receptor beta chains from one sample in a study of early T cells in non-severe SARS-CoV-2 infection. TCRdb ran MiXCR on the 5' RACE reads and lists one entry per CDR3 protein. The table has around 57,000 distinct CDR3 sequences, around 5.7% seen once. The sample here was whole blood, taken at baseline. Receptor source: an adult who was a healthcare worker with PCR-confirmed SARS-CoV-2 infection or an uninfected control (not recorded which). Each CDR3 is given with its conserved first and last residue. A D gene is named only where the DNA matches it firmly. The size of a clone is reported for some rows only, either as once, few or many, or as a class for expanded clones.

TGTGCCAGCAGTTTAGTGTCCAGGGTTGACGAGCAGTACTTC CASSLVSRVDEQYF many TRBJ2-7 - TRBV12-3/TRBV12-4
TGTGCCAGCAGCAAGTCAGGGGGGGTGCGAGAGCAGTACTTC CASSKSGGVREQYF - TRBJ2-7 - TRBV5-6
TGTGCCAGCGGAAGGTGGCTAGCGGGACCCACCGGGGAGCTGTTTTTT CASGRWLAGPTGELFF - TRBJ2-2 TRBD2 TRBV28
TGCAGTGCTAGAGATCGGGCTAACTACAATGAGCAGTTCTTC CSARDRANYNEQFF many TRBJ2-1 - TRBV20-1
TGTGCCAGCAGGCAGGGATCCCCTAGCACAGATACGCAGTATTTT CASRQGSPSTDTQYF many TRBJ2-3 - TRBV12-3/TRBV12-4
TGCGCCAGCAGCCCAGGGACAGCTTCTGGGGGGCAAGAGACCCAGTACTTC CASSPGTASGGQETQYF - TRBJ2-5 - TRBV5-1
TGCAGCGTTTACGGCAGCTCCTACGAGCAGTACTTC CSVYGSSYEQYF many TRBJ2-7 - TRBV29-1
TGTGCCAGCAGTTTTGACAGGGATGCCTACGAGCAGTACTTC CASSFDRDAYEQYF many TRBJ2-7 TRBD1 TRBV6-5
TGTGCCAGCAGCTTAGGCGAGGGTCTTCAAGCGGAGACCCAGTACTTC CASSLGEGLQAETQYF many TRBJ2-5 - TRBV7-9
TGTGCCACCAGCACGATGGGACACACTGAAGCTTTCTTT CATSTMGHTEAFF many TRBJ1-1 - TRBV15
TGTGCCAGCAGTGAATGGGCCGGGACTAGCGGCAATGAGCAGTTCTTC CASSEWAGTSGNEQFF - TRBJ2-1 TRBD2 TRBV2
TGCAGCGCGCTTGGACAGGGTGACTCCTACGAGCAGTACTTC CSALGQGDSYEQYF few TRBJ2-7 TRBD1 TRBV29-1
TGTGCCAGCAGTTCGTGGACAGCTTCGGGGTCTGAAGCTTTCTTT CASSSWTASGSEAFF few TRBJ1-1 - TRBV28
TGTGCCATCAGTGAGTCAGGGCTTATATGGACTGAAGCTTTCTTT CAISESGLIWTEAFF - TRBJ1-1 - TRBV10-3
TGTGCCAGCAGCCAATCCCCGAACACTGAAGCTTTCTTT CASSQSPNTEAFF few TRBJ1-1 - TRBV16
TGCAGTGCTAGAGATATCGGACAGGGGAATCGATTCGGCTACGAGCAGTACTTC CSARDIGQGNRFGYEQYF many TRBJ2-7 TRBD1 TRBV20-1
TGTGCCAGCAGTGGACTAGCGTCCTACAATGAGCAGTTCTTC CASSGLASYNEQFF many TRBJ2-1 TRBD2 TRBV2
TGTGCCAGCAGCAAAGGGGGGCTCGACAATGAGCAGTTCTTC CASSKGGLDNEQFF - TRBJ2-1 - TRBV7-2
TGCGCCAGCAGCCAGGGACAGGGGGCTCCCTACGAGCAGTACTTC CASSQGQGAPYEQYF - TRBJ2-7 TRBD1 TRBV4-1
TGTGCCAGCAGTTTCACCGGGACGGCGAACACCGGGGAGCTGTTTTTT CASSFTGTANTGELFF many TRBJ2-2 - TRBV11-2
TGCAGCGTCCGTAGTGGACAGGGAATAGGCTACACCTTC CSVRSGQGIGYTF many TRBJ1-2 TRBD1 TRBV29-1
TGTGCCAGCACCCTGAGGGACAGGGGGCCACTAAATTTCACTGAAGCTTTCTTT CASTLRDRGPLNFTEAFF many TRBJ1-1 TRBD1 TRBV5-5
TGTGCCAGCAGCTTACGTAGCTCCTATAATTCACCCCTCCACTTT CASSLRSSYNSPLHF many TRBJ1-6 - TRBV14
TGTGCCATCAGTGAGTCGAGGGCCGGATTCTCCTACGAGCAGTACTTC CAISESRAGFSYEQYF many TRBJ2-7 - TRBV10-3
TGTGCCAGCAGCCATGTAGCGGGCGGCGGGGCCAACGTCCTGACTTTC CASSHVAGGGANVLTF - TRBJ2-6 TRBD2 TRBV3-1
TGTGCCAGCGGACGGGACCTGCCGAACACCGGGGAGCTGTTTTTT CASGRDLPNTGELFF - TRBJ2-2 - TRBV5-4
TGTGCCAGCCGGGGGACAGGGGAATACGAGCAGTACTTC CASRGTGEYEQYF - TRBJ2-7 TRBD1 TRBV27
TGTGCCAGCGGCGGACAGGGGCCCCAAACTTACAATGAGCAGTTCTTC CASGGQGPQTYNEQFF many TRBJ2-1 TRBD1 TRBV12-3/TRBV12-4
TGCGCCAGCAGCCCCGCGGGGGGGGCTAGCGGAAGAGGGGGCTACGAGCAGTACTTC CASSPAGGASGRGGYEQYF many TRBJ2-7 TRBD2 TRBV5-1
TGTGCCAGCACCCCAAGCGGGAGCGTAAATGAGCTGTTCTTC CASTPSGSVNELFF - TRBJ2-1 TRBD2 TRBV7-2
TGTGCCAGCAATAAAGCTCAGGGGAGGAATGAAAAACTGTTTTTT CASNKAQGRNEKLFF many TRBJ1-4 - TRBV28
TGTGCCAGCAGTTCACAGGAGAACACTGAAGCTTTCTTT CASSSQENTEAFF many TRBJ1-1 - TRBV12-3/TRBV12-4
TGCAGCGTTGAAGAGGGTGTTGAAGCTTTCTTT CSVEEGVEAFF many TRBJ1-1 - TRBV29-1
TGTGCCAGCAGCGGAACAGGGGTCTATGGCTACACCTTC CASSGTGVYGYTF many TRBJ1-2 TRBD1 TRBV5-4
TGTGCCAGCAGTCCTCCCCCGGCTAGCGGCATTAGCTCTGGGGCCAACGTCCTGACTTTC CASSPPPASGISSGANVLTF many TRBJ2-6 TRBD2 TRBV28
TGTGCCAGCAGTTCTTTGACAGGGGACAATGAGCAGTTCTTC CASSSLTGDNEQFF few TRBJ2-1 TRBD1 TRBV27
TGTGCCAGCACCCAGGGGACAGGGCACTACGAGCAGTACTTC CASTQGTGHYEQYF many TRBJ2-7 TRBD1 TRBV28